This paragraph reports one T cell receptor (beta chain). Its antigen remains unknown. TCRdb fed the reads into MiXCR, producing one record per CDR3 protein. The table records 140,000 to 150,000 distinct CDR3 sequences, roughly a third of them present only once. Germline CDR1 reads ENHRY; CDR2 reads SYGVKD. This CDR3 region has 12 residues. V lost 4 bases to trimming and J lost 4 bases, with 7 bases between them. The sample is drawn from a study of T cell repertoires in cytomegalovirus infection. The specimen comprised CD8+ T cells from cultured PBMCs, sampled from culture after CMV antigen stimulation. This TCR derives from a human donor in good health (CMV status not recorded). Some clones in this sample may be carry-over from other donors' samples. This chain connects TRBV10-3 to TRBJ1-1; D might be TRBD1 (5 bases). CDR3 residues: CAISGGGTEAFF. The CDR3 nucleotides are TGTGCCATCAGTGGCGGGGGCACTGAAGCTTTCTTT.